This T cell receptor beta chain appears in the sequencing data of a study of Graves' ophthalmopathy and Graves' hyperthyroidism. Study-level background: Prior to any treatment, peripheral blood was collected at the time of initial diagnosis.

Trimming took off 4 bases at V and 11 bases at J, with 26 bases between the two ends. This CDR3 is built from 16 residues. Germline V gives CDR1 SGHNT, CDR2 YYREEE (reference sequence). No donor had other autoimmune disease, uncontrolled infection, pregnancy or lactation. Orbital computed tomography, together with clinical symptoms, serum thyroxine, TRAb and thyroid ultrasound, was used for diagnosis. Findings and limits, study-wide: Also, most clonotypes expanded in the thyroid above 0.001 frequency appeared in blood.

Comments on this clonotype: Its antigen is as yet unknown.

The authors amplified TCR beta CDR3 regions, and they did so from RNA transcripts for repertoire sequencing. Second-round multiplex PCR followed a first-round RT-PCR using HTBI primers. From the multiplex PCR reads, TCRdb called clonotypes with MiXCR, one entry per CDR3 protein. The data hold tens of thousands of distinct CDR3 sequences, with 48% observed a single time. The sequenced sample consisted of peripheral blood. The TCR sequence derives from an adult woman with stable Graves' hyperthyroidism. This chain uses TRBV5-4 with TRBJ2-3; a weak D match, TRBD2 (6 bases). The CDR3 nucleotides read TGTGCCAGCAGCCCCTTGAGAGGGAGCGGGCACAATGAGCAGTATTTT. Amino acids: CASSPLRGSGHNEQYF.